This T cell receptor beta chain appears in the sequencing data of a study of cytotoxic CD8 clonotypes in ibrutinib-treated CLL. Only in-frame clones appear in the TCRdb table, and some are missing; sequencing was by immunoSEQ multiplex PCR. Here the sample spans some 300,000 clones, roughly 79% being singletons. Germline assignment: CDR1 SGHVS and CDR2 FNYEAQ. Unmatched junction bases numbered 4, after V lost 5 bases and J lost 1 base. The CDR3 has 16 amino acids. Sequenced here: PBMCs, sampled before ibrutinib treatment. The receptor was derived from a human donor with chronic lymphocytic leukemia. This chain joins TRBV7-6 and TRBJ2-2; TRBD1 matches 10 bases. The CDR3 bases are TGTGCCAGCAGCCGACAGGGGGCGCGGAACACCGGGGAGCTGTTTTTT. Translated: CASSRQGARNTGELFF.